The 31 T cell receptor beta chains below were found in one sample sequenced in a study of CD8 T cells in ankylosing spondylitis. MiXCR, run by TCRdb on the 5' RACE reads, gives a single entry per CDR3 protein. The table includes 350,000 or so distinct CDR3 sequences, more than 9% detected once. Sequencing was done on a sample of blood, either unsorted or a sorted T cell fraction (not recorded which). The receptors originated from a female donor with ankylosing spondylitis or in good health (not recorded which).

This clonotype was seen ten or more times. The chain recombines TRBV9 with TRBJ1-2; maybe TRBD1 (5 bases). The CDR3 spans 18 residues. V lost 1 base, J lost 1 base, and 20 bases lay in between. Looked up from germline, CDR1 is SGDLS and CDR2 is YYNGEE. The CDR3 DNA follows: TGTGCCAGCAGCGTACGCGAGATTTACCTCGACAGTAACTATGGCTACACCTTC. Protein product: CASSVREIYLDSNYGYTF.

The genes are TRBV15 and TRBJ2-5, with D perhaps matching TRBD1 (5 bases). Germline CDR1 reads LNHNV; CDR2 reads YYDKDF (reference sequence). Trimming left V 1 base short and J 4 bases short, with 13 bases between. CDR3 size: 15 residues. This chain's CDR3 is CATSRAPGMRETQYF. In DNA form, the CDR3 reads TGTGCCACCAGCAGAGCCCCAGGGATGAGAGAGACCCAGTACTTC.

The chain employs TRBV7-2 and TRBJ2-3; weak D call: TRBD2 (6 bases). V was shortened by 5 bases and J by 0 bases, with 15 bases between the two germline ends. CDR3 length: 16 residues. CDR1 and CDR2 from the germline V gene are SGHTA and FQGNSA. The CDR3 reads CASSPGFAGSTDTQYF. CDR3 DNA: TGTGCCAGCAGCCCCGGTTTCGCGGGGAGCACAGATACGCAGTATTTT.

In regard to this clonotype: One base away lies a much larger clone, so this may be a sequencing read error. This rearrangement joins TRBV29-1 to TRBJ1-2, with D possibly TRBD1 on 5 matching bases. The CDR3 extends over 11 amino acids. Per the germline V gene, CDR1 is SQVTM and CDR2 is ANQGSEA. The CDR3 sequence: CSVSTDYGYPF. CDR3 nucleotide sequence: TGCAGCGTATCGACAGACTATGGCTACCCCTTC.

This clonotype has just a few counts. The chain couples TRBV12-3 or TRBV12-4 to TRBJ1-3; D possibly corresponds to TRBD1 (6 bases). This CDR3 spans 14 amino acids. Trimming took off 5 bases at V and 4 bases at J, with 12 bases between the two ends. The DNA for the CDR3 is TGTGCCAGCAGTACAGGGCGGCGGGGAAACACCATATATTTT. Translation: CASSTGRRGNTIYF.

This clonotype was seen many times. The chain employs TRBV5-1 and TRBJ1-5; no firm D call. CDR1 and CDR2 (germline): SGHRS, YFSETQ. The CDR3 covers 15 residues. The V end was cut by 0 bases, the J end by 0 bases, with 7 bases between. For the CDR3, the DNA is TGCGCCAGCAGCTTGGGAACTCATAGCAATCAGCCCCAGCATTTT. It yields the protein CASSLGTHSNQPQHF.

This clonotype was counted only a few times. DNA of the CDR3: TGCAGTGCTAGTCGACAGGGGCTGAACACTGAAGCTTTCTTT. It encodes CSASRQGLNTEAFF. The rearrangement uses TRBV20-1 and TRBJ1-1; 8 bases map to TRBD1. There are 14 residues in the CDR3. V shed 3 bases, J shed 0 bases, and the junction held 3 bases outside the gene matches. Germline values: CDR1 DFQATT, CDR2 SNEGSKA (reference sequence).

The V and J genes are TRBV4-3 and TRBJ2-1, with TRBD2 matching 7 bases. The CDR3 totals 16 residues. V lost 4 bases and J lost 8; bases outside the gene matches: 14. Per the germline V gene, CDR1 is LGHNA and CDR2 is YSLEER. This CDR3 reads CASSPRLGGSSDEQFF. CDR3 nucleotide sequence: TGCGCCAGCAGCCCCCGACTTGGCGGGAGTTCCGATGAGCAGTTCTTC.

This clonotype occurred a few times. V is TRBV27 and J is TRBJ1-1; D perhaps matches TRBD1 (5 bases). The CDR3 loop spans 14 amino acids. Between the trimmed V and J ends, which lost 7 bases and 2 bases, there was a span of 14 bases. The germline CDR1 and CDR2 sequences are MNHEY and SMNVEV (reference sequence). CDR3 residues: CASNQRGINTEAFF. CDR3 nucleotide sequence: TGTGCCAGCAACCAGCGGGGGATAAACACTGAAGCTTTCTTT.

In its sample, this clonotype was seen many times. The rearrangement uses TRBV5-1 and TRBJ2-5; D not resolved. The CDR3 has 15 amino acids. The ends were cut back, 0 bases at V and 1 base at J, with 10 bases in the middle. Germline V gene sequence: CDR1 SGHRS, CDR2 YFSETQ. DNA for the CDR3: TGCGCCAGCAGCTTGGCTTTGGGATTCCAAGAGACCCAGTACTTC. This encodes CASSLALGFQETQYF.

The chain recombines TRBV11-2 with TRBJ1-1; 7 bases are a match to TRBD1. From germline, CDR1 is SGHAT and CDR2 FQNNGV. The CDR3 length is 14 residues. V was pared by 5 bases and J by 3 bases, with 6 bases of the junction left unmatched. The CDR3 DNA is TGTGCCAGCAGCCCAGCAGGGGGGTACACTGAAGCTTTCTTT. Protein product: CASSPAGGYTEAFF. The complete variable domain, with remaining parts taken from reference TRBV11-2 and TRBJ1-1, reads EAGVAQSPRYKIIEKRQSVAFWCNPISGHATLYWYQQILGQGPKLLIQFQNNGVVDDSQLPKDRFSAERLKGVDSTLKIQPAKLEDSAVYLCASSPAGGYTEAFFGQGTRLTVV.

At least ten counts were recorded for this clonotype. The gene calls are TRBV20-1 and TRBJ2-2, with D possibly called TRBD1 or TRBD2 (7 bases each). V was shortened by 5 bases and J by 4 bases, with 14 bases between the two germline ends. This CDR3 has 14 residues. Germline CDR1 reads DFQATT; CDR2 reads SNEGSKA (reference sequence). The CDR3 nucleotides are TGCAGTGCTCAGCAGGGGGGGGCCACCGGGGAGCTGTTTTTT. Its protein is CSAQQGGATGELFF.

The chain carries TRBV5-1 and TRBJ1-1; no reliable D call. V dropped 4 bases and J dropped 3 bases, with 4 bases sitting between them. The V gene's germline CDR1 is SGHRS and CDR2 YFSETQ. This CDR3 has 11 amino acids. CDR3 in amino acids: CASSGDTEAFF. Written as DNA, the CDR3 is TGCGCCAGCAGCGGAGACACTGAAGCTTTCTTT.

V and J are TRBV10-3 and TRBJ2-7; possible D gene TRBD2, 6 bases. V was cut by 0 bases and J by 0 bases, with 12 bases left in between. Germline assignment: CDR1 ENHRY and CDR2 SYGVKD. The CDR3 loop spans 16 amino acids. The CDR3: CAISESGGVSSYEQYF. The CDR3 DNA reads TGTGCCATCAGTGAGTCGGGCGGGGTTAGCTCCTACGAGCAGTACTTC.

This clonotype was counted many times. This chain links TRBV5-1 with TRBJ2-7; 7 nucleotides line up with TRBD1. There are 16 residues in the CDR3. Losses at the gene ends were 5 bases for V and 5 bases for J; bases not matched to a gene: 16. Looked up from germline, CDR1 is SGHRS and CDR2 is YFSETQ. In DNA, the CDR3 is TGCGCCAGCAGTGGAAGGGGGCGGCTTTTGAAGAACGAGCAGTACTTC. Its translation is CASSGRGRLLKNEQYF.

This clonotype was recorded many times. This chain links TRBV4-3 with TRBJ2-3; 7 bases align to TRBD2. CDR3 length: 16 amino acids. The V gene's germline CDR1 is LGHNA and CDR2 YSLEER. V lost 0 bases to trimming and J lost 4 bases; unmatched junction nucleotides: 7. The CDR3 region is CASSQDGGSIPDTQYF. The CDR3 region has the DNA TGCGCCAGCAGCCAAGACGGCGGGAGTATCCCAGATACGCAGTATTTT.

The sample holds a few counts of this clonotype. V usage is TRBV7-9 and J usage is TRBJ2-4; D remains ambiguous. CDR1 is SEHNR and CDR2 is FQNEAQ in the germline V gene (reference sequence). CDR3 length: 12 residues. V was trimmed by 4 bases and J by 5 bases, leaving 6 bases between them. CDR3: CASSSPQNIQYF. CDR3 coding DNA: TGTGCCAGCAGCTCACCACAAAACATTCAGTACTTC.

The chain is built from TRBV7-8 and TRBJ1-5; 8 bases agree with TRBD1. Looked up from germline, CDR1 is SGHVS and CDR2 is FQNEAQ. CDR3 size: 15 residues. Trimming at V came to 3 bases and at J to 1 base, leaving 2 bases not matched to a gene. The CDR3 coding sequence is TGTGCCAGCAGCTTCTACAGGGGGAGCAATCAGCCCCAGCATTTT. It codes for CASSFYRGSNQPQHF.

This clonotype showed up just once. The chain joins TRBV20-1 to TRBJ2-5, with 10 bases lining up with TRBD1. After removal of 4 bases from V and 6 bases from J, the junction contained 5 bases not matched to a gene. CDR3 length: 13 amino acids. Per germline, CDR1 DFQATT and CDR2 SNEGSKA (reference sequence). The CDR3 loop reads CSATRDRGKTQYF. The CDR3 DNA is TGCAGTGCTACAAGGGACAGGGGAAAGACCCAGTACTTC.

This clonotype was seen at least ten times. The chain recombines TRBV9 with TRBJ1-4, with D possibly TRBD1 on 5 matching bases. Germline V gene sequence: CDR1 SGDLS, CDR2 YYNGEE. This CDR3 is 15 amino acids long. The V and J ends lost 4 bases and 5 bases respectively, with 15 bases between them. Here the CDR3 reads CASSPTGRENEKLFF. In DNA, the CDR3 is TGTGCCAGCAGCCCTACGGGGCGGGAGAATGAAAAACTGTTTTTT.

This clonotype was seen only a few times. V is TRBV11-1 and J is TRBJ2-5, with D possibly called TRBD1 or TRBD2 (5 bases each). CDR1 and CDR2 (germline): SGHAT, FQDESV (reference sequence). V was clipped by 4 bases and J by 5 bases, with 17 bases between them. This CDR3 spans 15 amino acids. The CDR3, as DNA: TGTGCCAGCAGCTCCTTCCGGGACCACCCCGAGACCCAGTACTTC. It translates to CASSSFRDHPETQYF.

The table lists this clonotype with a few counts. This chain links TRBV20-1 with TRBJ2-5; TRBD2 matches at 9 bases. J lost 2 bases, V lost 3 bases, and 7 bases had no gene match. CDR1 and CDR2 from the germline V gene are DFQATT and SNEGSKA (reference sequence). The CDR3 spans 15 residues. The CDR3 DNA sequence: TGCAGTGCTAGGGTAGCGGGGGAGGGGCAAGAGACCCAGTACTTC. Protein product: CSARVAGEGQETQYF.

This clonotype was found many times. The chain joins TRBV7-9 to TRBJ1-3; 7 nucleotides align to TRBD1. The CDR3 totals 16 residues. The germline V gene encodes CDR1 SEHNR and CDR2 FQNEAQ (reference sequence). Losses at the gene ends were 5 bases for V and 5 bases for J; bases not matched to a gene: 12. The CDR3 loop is CASSPLQGKDRNTIYF. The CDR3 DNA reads TGTGCCAGCAGCCCTTTACAGGGGAAGGATCGAAACACCATATATTTT.

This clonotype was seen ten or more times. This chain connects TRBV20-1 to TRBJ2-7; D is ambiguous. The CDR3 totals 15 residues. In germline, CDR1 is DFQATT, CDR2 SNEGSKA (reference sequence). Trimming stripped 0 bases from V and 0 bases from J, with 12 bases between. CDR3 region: CSARDLVRVSYEQYF. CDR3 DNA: TGCAGTGCTAGAGATCTCGTAAGGGTCTCCTACGAGCAGTACTTC.

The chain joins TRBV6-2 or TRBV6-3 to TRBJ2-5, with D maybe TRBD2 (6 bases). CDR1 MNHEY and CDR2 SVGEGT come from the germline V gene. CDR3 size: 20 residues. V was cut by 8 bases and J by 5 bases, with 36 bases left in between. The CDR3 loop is CASQLYTSDPSSAGRETQYF. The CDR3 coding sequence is TGTGCCAGCCAGTTATACACCTCCGACCCATCTAGCGCGGGAAGGGAGACCCAGTACTTC.

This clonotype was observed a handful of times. CDR3 sequence reads: CASSVESVQPYGYTF. The CDR3 bases are TGTGCCAGCAGCGTAGAGAGCGTACAGCCTTATGGCTACACCTTC. V and J are TRBV9 and TRBJ1-2, with unresolved D. V lost 0 bases to trimming and J lost 5 bases, with 14 bases between them. Germline CDR1 and CDR2: SGDLS and YYNGEE. The CDR3 covers 15 residues.

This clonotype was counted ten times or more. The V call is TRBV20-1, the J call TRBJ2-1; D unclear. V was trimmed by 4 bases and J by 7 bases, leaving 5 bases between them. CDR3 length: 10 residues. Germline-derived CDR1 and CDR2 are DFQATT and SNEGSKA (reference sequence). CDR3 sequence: CSAIRNEQFF. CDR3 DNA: TGCAGTGCTATACGGAATGAGCAGTTCTTC.

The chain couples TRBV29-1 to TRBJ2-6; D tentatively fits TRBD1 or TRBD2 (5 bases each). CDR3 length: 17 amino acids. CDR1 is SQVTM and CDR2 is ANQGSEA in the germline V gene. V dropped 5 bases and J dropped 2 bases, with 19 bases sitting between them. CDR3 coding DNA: TGCAGCGTTCTTCCGGGGCCCCCGCGCCCTGGGGCCAACGTCCTGACTTTC. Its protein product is CSVLPGPPRPGANVLTF.

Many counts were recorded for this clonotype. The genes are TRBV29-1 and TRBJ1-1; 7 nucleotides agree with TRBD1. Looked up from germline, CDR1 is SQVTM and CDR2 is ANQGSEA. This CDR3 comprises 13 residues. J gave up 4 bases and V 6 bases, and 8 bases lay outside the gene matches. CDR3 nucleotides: TGCAGCGTCCGTACAGGGGAAATCACTGAAGCTTTCTTT. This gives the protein CSVRTGEITEAFF. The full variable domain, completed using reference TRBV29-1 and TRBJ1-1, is SAVISQKPSRDICQRGTSLTIQCQVDSQVTMMFWYRQQPGQSLTLIATANQGSEATYESGFVIDKFPISRPNLTFSTLTVSNMSPEDSSIYLCSVRTGEITEAFFGQGTRLTVV.

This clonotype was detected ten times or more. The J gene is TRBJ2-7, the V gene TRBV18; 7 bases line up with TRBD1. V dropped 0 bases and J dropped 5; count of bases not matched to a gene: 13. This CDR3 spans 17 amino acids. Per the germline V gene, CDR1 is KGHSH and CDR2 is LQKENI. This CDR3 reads CASSPPIRRGQYNEQYF. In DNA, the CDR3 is TGTGCCAGCTCACCACCGATCCGACGGGGACAGTACAACGAGCAGTACTTC.

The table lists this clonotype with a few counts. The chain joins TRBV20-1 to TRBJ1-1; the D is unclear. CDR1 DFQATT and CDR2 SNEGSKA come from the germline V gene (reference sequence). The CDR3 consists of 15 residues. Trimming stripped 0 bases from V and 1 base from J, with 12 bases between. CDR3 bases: TGCAGTGCTAGAGATCAGGCAGATGGGAACACTGAAGCTTTCTTT. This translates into CSARDQADGNTEAFF.